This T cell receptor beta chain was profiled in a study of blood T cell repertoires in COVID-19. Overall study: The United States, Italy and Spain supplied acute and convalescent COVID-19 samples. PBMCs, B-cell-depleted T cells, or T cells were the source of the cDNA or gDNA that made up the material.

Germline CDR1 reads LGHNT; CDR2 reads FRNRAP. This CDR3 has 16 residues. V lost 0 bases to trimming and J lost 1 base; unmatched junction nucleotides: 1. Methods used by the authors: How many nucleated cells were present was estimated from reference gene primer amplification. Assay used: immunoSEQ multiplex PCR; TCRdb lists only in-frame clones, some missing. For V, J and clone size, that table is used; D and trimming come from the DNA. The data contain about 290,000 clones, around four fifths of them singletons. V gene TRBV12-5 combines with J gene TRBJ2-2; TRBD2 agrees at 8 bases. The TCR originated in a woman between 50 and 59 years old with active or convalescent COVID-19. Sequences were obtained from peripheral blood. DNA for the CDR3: TGTGCTAGTGGTTTGGTACTAGCGGTGAACACCGGGGAGCTGTTTTTT. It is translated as CASGLVLAVNTGELFF.